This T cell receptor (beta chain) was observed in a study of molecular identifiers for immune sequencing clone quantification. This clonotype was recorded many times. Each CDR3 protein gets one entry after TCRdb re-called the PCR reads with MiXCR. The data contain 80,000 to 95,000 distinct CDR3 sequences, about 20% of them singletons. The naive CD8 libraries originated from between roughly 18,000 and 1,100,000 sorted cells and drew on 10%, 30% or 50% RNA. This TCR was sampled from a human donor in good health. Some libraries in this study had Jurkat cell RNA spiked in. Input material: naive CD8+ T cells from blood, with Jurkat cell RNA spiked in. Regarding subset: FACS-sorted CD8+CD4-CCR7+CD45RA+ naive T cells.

The CDR3 reads CASSWSSQETQYF. CDR3 coding DNA: TGTGCCAGTTCCTGGAGTAGCCAAGAGACCCAGTACTTC. The chain is built from TRBV19 and TRBJ2-5; D gene uncertain. Germline loops: CDR1 LNHDA, CDR2 SQIVND (reference sequence). Trimming shortened V by 8 bases and J by 1 base, and 11 bases separated the two germline ends. The CDR3 is 13 residues long.